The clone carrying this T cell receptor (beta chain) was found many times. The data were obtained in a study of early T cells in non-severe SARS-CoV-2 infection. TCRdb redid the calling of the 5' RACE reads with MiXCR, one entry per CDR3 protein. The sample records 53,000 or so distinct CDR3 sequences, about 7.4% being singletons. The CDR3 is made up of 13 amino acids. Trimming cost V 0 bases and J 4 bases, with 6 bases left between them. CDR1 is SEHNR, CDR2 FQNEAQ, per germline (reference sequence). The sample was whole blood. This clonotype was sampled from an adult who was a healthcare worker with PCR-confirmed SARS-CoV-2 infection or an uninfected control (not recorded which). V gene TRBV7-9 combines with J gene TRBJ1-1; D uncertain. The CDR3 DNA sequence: TGTGCCAGCAGCTTAGCCTTCGGCACTGAAGCTTTCTTT. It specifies CASSLAFGTEAFF.